One and the same sample provided the 26 T cell receptor beta chains below, sequenced in a study of CD8 T cells in ankylosing spondylitis. General study points: Blood of patients with ankylosing spondylitis appeared to be characterized by a TCR beta motif of eight highly homologous variants.

These receptors have no identified antigens. TCRdb independently ran MiXCR on the 5' RACE reads; one entry per CDR3 protein. Of some 840,000 distinct CDR3 sequences detected, 10% to 15% appear once; the ten largest clones hold 0.51%. Sequencing was carried out using blood, either unsorted or a sorted T cell fraction (not recorded which). These receptors all come from a male donor with ankylosing spondylitis.

This clonotype was detected only a few times. The chain combines TRBV11-2 with TRBJ2-3; TRBD2 matches 8 bases. Per germline, CDR1 SGHAT and CDR2 FQNNGV. This CDR3 region has 18 residues. V shed 4 bases, J shed 2 bases, and the junction held 14 bases outside the gene matches. CDR3 nucleotides: TGTGCCAGCAGCTCATTAGCTTCGGGCGGGGGGTACACAGATACGCAGTATTTT. Protein sequence: CASSSLASGGGYTDTQYF. Full variable domain (outside the CDR3, taken from reference TRBV11-2 and TRBJ2-3): EAGVAQSPRYKIIEKRQSVAFWCNPISGHATLYWYQQILGQGPKLLIQFQNNGVVDDSQLPKDRFSAERLKGVDSTLKIQPAKLEDSAVYLCASSSLASGGGYTDTQYFGPGTRLTVL.

In its sample, this clonotype was seen a few times. V and J are TRBV5-1 and TRBJ2-3, with TRBD1 matching 9 bases. J gave up 1 base and V 6 bases, and 6 bases lay outside the gene matches. Germline loops: CDR1 SGHRS, CDR2 YFSETQ. There are 15 residues in the CDR3. CDR3 protein: CASNIQGARTDTQYF. As DNA, the CDR3 is TGCGCCAGCAACATACAGGGGGCTCGCACAGATACGCAGTATTTT.

The rearrangement uses TRBV9 and TRBJ1-2, with D possibly TRBD1 on 6 matching bases. CDR3 size: 13 residues. Trimming removed 0 bases at V and 8 bases at J, with 11 bases between. Germline V lookup: CDR1 SGDLS, CDR2 YYNGEE. The DNA of the CDR3 is TGTGCCAGCAGCGTAGAGGGGGTCAAGGGCTACACCTTC. Protein: CASSVEGVKGYTF.

This clonotype was counted between two and nine times. V usage is TRBV4-3 and J usage is TRBJ2-1, with D uncertain. CDR3 length: 15 residues. Germline CDR1 reads LGHNA; CDR2 reads YSLEER. V lost 0 bases to trimming and J lost 4 bases, with 10 bases between them. The CDR3 nucleotides are TGCGCCAGCAGCCAAGATATTGGCAGTTACAATGAGCAGTTCTTC. Translation gives CASSQDIGSYNEQFF.

This chain connects TRBV6-2 or TRBV6-3 to TRBJ1-1, with D perhaps TRBD1 (5 bases). Per the germline V gene, CDR1 is MNHEY and CDR2 is SVGEGT. The V end lost 0 bases, the J end lost 0 bases, and 23 bases lay between the germline ends. There are 20 residues in the CDR3. The CDR3 DNA is TGTGCCAGCAGTTACTCGCCGTTGAAACGGCGGCAGGGCATGAACACTGAAGCTTTCTTT. Amino acid sequence: CASSYSPLKRRQGMNTEAFF.

This clonotype was observed many times. The chain employs TRBV20-1 and TRBJ1-2; 9 bases fit TRBD1. Germline V gene lookup returns CDR1 DFQATT and CDR2 SNEGSKA (reference sequence). The CDR3 extends over 14 amino acids. Losses at the gene ends were 5 bases for V and 4 bases for J; bases not matched to a gene: 8. CDR3 coding DNA: TGCAGTGCTTGGCAAGACAGGGGGATCTATGGCTACACCTTC. It specifies CSAWQDRGIYGYTF.

Only a few counts were recorded for this clonotype. This chain connects TRBV15 to TRBJ2-1, with a possible D match to TRBD1 (5 bases). Germline CDR1 LNHNV, CDR2 YYDKDF (reference sequence). This CDR3 has 14 amino acids. V was clipped by 10 bases and J by 7 bases, with 20 bases between them. The CDR3, as DNA: TGTGCCATATCTCAAGGGGCGACTTGGAATGAGCAGTTCTTC. Its translation: CAISQGATWNEQFF.

The chain combines TRBV12-3 or TRBV12-4 with TRBJ2-5; TRBD2 aligns across 10 bases. The junction had 10 bases not matched to a gene; V was cut back by 2 bases and J by 4 bases. CDR3 size: 17 residues. Here the CDR3 DNA reads TGTGCCAGCAGTTTACAGGGGCTAGCGGGAGTAAGAGAGACCCAGTACTTC. It codes for CASSLQGLAGVRETQYF.

This clonotype came up a few times. The chain joins TRBV24-1 to TRBJ1-2, with 7 bases that match TRBD1. V was clipped by 7 bases and J by 8 bases; unmatched bases: 6. The germline V gene encodes CDR1 KGHDR and CDR2 SFDVKD. This CDR3 has 12 residues. This CDR3 is CATSGGQYGYTF. Written as DNA, the CDR3 is TGTGCCACCAGCGGGGGACAGTACGGCTACACCTTC.

This clonotype was observed many times. The chain employs TRBV4-3 and TRBJ2-5; D gene unclear. Germline CDR1 LGHNA, CDR2 YSLEER. Trimming left V 3 bases short and J 1 base short, with 12 bases between. The CDR3 consists of 15 residues. The CDR3: CASSHLPRSQETQYF. The CDR3 DNA follows: TGCGCCAGCAGCCACCTACCGCGGTCCCAAGAGACCCAGTACTTC.

This clonotype was recorded a few times. This chain links TRBV28 with TRBJ1-2; D gene uncertain. Trimming shortened V by 2 bases and J by 14 bases, and 15 bases separated the two germline ends. Per germline, CDR1 MDHEN and CDR2 SYDVKM. The CDR3 has 12 residues. The chain's CDR3 is CASSLTPVQFTF. CDR3 DNA: TGTGCCAGCAGTTTAACGCCCGTTCAATTTACCTTC.

The rearrangement links TRBV7-3 to TRBJ2-1; TRBD2 agrees at 9 bases. V was pared by 5 bases and J by 3 bases, with 5 bases of the junction left unmatched. This CDR3 spans 15 amino acids. Germline V gene sequence: CDR1 SGHTA, CDR2 FQGTGA. The CDR3 region has the DNA TGTGCCAGCAGCGACGGGACTAGCTTCTACAATGAGCAGTTCTTC. Translated: CASSDGTSFYNEQFF.

This clonotype was counted only a few times. The chain joins TRBV4-2 to TRBJ1-5; D not resolved. V lost 4 bases, J lost 5 bases, and 18 bases lay in between. The CDR3 totals 16 residues. Germline V gene lookup returns CDR1 LGHNA and CDR2 YNFKEQ. CDR3 amino acids: CASSRDRGTADQPQHF. The CDR3 DNA reads TGTGCCAGCAGCCGGGATAGAGGAACGGCAGATCAGCCCCAGCATTTT.

This clonotype was seen only a few times. This chain links TRBV7-2 with TRBJ1-1; no clear D gene. CDR3 length equals 14 residues. V was pared by 1 base and J by 6 bases, with 12 bases between. Germline V gene data show CDR1 as SGHTA and CDR2 as FQGNSA. CDR3 in DNA: TGTGCCAGCAGCTTAGGATGGGCTGGTTCTGAAGCTTTCTTT. Encoded protein: CASSLGWAGSEAFF.

This clonotype was seen more than once but under ten times. V usage is TRBV5-1 and J usage is TRBJ2-5; D possibly corresponds to TRBD1 (9 bases). The V end lost 4 bases, the J end lost 2 bases, and 18 bases lay between the germline ends. CDR3 length equals 16 residues. Germline CDR1 is SGHRS and CDR2 is YFSETQ. This CDR3 is CASSRGGTGNQETQYF. The DNA of the CDR3 is TGCGCCAGCAGCCGGGGGGGGACAGGGAATCAAGAGACCCAGTACTTC.

This clonotype showed up just a few times. This chain links TRBV6-5 with TRBJ2-1; D may be TRBD2 (6 bases). This CDR3 is built from 11 residues. V lost 8 bases to trimming and J lost 7 bases, with 9 bases between them. Germline V gene lookup returns CDR1 MNHEY and CDR2 SVGAGI. The CDR3 here is CASAGRNEQFF. DNA for the CDR3: TGTGCCAGCGCAGGGAGGAATGAGCAGTTCTTC.

This clonotype turned up a few times. The V call is TRBV15, the J call TRBJ1-2; 7 positions match TRBD1. J gave up 6 bases and V 1 base, and 2 bases lay outside the gene matches. The CDR3 loop spans 13 amino acids. Germline V gene sequence: CDR1 LNHNV, CDR2 YYDKDF (reference sequence). The CDR3 here is CATSRGQGHGYTF. CDR3 sequence (DNA): TGTGCCACCAGCAGAGGACAGGGCCATGGCTACACCTTC.

This clonotype was seen a few times. Written as DNA, the CDR3 is TGTGCCAGCAGCCCAGGGGGACAGGGGCGAGGCAATGAGCAGTTCTTC. As protein: CASSPGGQGRGNEQFF. The gene calls are TRBV7-2 and TRBJ2-1; 10 bases align to TRBD1. The junction had 10 bases not matched to a gene; V was cut back by 5 bases and J by 6 bases. The CDR3 runs to 16 residues. Per the germline V gene, CDR1 is SGHTA and CDR2 is FQGNSA.

This chain uses TRBV9 with TRBJ2-2, with 12 bases fitting TRBD2. The length of the CDR3 is 17 residues. V lost 0 bases to trimming and J lost 6 bases; unmatched junction nucleotides: 6. Per germline, CDR1 SGDLS and CDR2 YYNGEE. CDR3 coding DNA: TGTGCCAGCAGCGTAGTAAGGACTAGCGGGGAGGCCGGGGAGCTGTTTTTT. Translation: CASSVVRTSGEAGELFF. Complete variable domain (other parts from reference TRBV9 and TRBJ2-2): DSGVTQTPKHLITATGQRVTLRCSPRSGDLSVYWYQQSLDQGLQFLIQYYNGEERAKGNILERFSAQQFPDLHSELNLSSLELGDSALYFCASSVVRTSGEAGELFFGEGSRLTVL.

V and J are TRBV18 and TRBJ2-1, with TRBD2 identical over 8 bases. Trimming at V came to 4 bases and at J to 4 bases, leaving 3 bases not matched to a gene. CDR3 length: 14 amino acids. Germline V gene sequence: CDR1 KGHSH, CDR2 LQKENI. CDR3 sequence (DNA): TGTGCCAGCTCACAGCCTAGCGGGTACAATGAGCAGTTCTTC. Amino acids: CASSQPSGYNEQFF.

This clonotype was seen a few times. The DNA of the CDR3 is TGTGCCAGCAGCCGCGGACAGGCCCAGGGGAACTATGGCTACACCTTC. It encodes CASSRGQAQGNYGYTF. The gene calls are TRBV12-3 or TRBV12-4 and TRBJ1-2, with TRBD1 matching 7 bases. Unmatched junction bases numbered 12, after V lost 6 bases and J lost 2 bases. This CDR3 contains 16 residues.

J is TRBJ2-7 and V is TRBV7-3; D is tentatively TRBD1 or TRBD2 (5 bases each). Germline V gene sequence: CDR1 SGHTA, CDR2 FQGTGA. This CDR3 is built from 15 residues. The ends were cut back, 3 bases at V and 4 bases at J, with 16 bases in the middle. CDR3 loop: CASSLGPTIDYEQYF. In DNA, the CDR3 is TGTGCCAGCAGCTTGGGACCTACCATTGATTACGAGCAGTACTTC. Filled out from reference TRBV7-3 and TRBJ2-7, the complete variable domain reads GAGVSQTPSNKVTEKGKYVELRCDPISGHTALYWYRQSLGQGPEFLIYFQGTGAADDSGLPNDRFFAVRPEGSVSTLKIQRTERGDSAVYLCASSLGPTIDYEQYFGPGTRLTVT.

The V call is TRBV7-2, the J call TRBJ2-7, with D tentatively TRBD2 (6 bases). V lost 1 base and J 0 bases, leaving 10 bases between the germline ends. The germline V gene has CDR1 SGHTA and CDR2 FQGNSA. The CDR3 length is 15 residues. The CDR3 reads CASSLGVTSSYEQYF. The CDR3 bases are TGTGCCAGCAGCTTAGGGGTGACTAGCTCCTACGAGCAGTACTTC.

This clonotype turned up a few times. The rearrangement joins TRBV5-1 to TRBJ2-2; D might be TRBD1 or TRBD2, each matching 5 bases. There are 16 residues in the CDR3. In germline, CDR1 is SGHRS, CDR2 YFSETQ. Deletions cut 2 bases from V and 3 bases from J, with 14 bases between. The DNA of the CDR3 is TGCGCCAGCAGCTTTGGGACGGGGCCTTACACCGGGGAGCTGTTTTTT. It codes for CASSFGTGPYTGELFF.

This clonotype was found many times. The gene calls are TRBV29-1 and TRBJ2-7, with 7 nucleotides matching TRBD1. The CDR3 runs 15 residues. CDR1 SQVTM and CDR2 ANQGSEA come from the germline V gene. V shed 7 bases and J 5 bases; nucleotides not matched to a gene: 17. CDR3 sequence (DNA): TGCAGCGCGGTAAAACGGGCAGGGGGTACCGACGAGCAGTACTTC. Translation: CSAVKRAGGTDEQYF.

This clonotype was seen at least ten times. The V gene is TRBV7-2, the J gene TRBJ2-4; TRBD1 aligns across 7 bases. The CDR3 loop spans 16 amino acids. V lost 5 bases, J lost 6 bases, and 13 bases stayed unmatched. Germline V gene data show CDR1 as SGHTA and CDR2 as FQGNSA. This CDR3 is CASSQYRGPSGNIQYF. CDR3 DNA sequence: TGTGCCAGCAGCCAGTACAGGGGACCCTCGGGAAACATTCAGTACTTC.